Following are 19 T cell receptor beta chains from one sample sequenced in a study of T-cell memory formation after mild COVID-19. TCRdb passed the 5' RACE reads through MiXCR, listing each CDR3 protein once. The repertoire has 220,000 or so distinct CDR3 sequences, 9% to 10% of them found once; the top ten carry roughly 3.5%. The source material was PBMCs or a T cell subset sorted from them (not recorded which). The source is a man aged 18 to 30 who had mild COVID-19 (a few samples of this study predate the infection). Cell type and time point are not known.

This clonotype was observed a handful of times. V is TRBV4-2 and J is TRBJ2-5, with D maybe TRBD2 (6 bases). Per germline, CDR1 LGHNA and CDR2 YNFKEQ. Trimming took off 8 bases at V and 5 bases at J, with 15 bases between the two ends. There are 13 residues in the CDR3. CDR3 bases: TGTGCCAGCGGTCTCGGGGGAGGCGAGACCCAGTACTTC. Protein sequence: CASGLGGGETQYF.

Only a few counts were recorded for this clonotype. V gene TRBV7-2 combines with J gene TRBJ2-1, with D perhaps assigned TRBD1 or TRBD2 (6 bases each). The length of the CDR3 is 16 residues. Trimming shortened V by 2 bases and J by 6 bases, and 17 bases separated the two germline ends. Germline V gene data show CDR1 as SGHTA and CDR2 as FQGNSA. The CDR3 DNA reads as TGTGCCAGCAGCTTAATCGGGGGCTGGTTGCGCAATGAGCAGTTCTTC. This gives the protein CASSLIGGWLRNEQFF. Combining the CDR3 with reference TRBV7-2 and TRBJ2-1 gives the whole variable domain GAGVSQSPSNKVTEKGKDVELRCDPISGHTALYWYRQSLGQGLEFLIYFQGNSAPDKSGLPSDRFSAERTGGSVSTLTIQRTQQEDSAVYLCASSLIGGWLRNEQFFGPGTRLTVL.

This clonotype was recorded many times. The junction departs from the called germline gene at one end, perhaps through a read error. This chain links TRBV5-1 with TRBJ2-2; no firm D call. The CDR3 is made up of 14 amino acids. The germline V gene encodes CDR1 SGHRS and CDR2 YFSETQ. The DNA for the CDR3 is TGCGCCAGCAGCCCCCCGACCTACACGGGGGAGCTGTTTTTT. Its translation: CASSPPTYTGELFF.

The rearrangement joins TRBV27 to TRBJ1-6, with D hard to call. V lost 5 bases and J 5 bases, leaving 25 bases between the germline ends. Germline CDR1 reads MNHEY; CDR2 reads SMNVEV (reference sequence). CDR3 size: 19 residues. The chain's CDR3 is CASSPQSPVGYSNNSPLHF. The CDR3 region has the DNA TGTGCCAGCAGTCCCCAGAGTCCGGTGGGGTATAGTAATAATTCACCCCTCCACTTT.

This clonotype was recorded a few times. The V and J genes are TRBV6-5 and TRBJ2-2; tentative D call: TRBD1 (6 bases). This CDR3 spans 15 amino acids. The V gene lost 2 bases and the J gene lost 6 bases, with 13 bases spanning the gap. Germline lookup yields CDR1 MNHEY and CDR2 SVGAGI. The CDR3: CASSYLSEGAGELFF. The CDR3 DNA is TGTGCCAGCAGTTACCTCAGCGAGGGGGCCGGGGAGCTGTTTTTT.

Ten or more counts support this clonotype. This rearrangement joins TRBV5-4 to TRBJ2-3; D is perhaps TRBD1 (5 bases). Germline V gene lookup returns CDR1 SGHNT and CDR2 YYREEE (reference sequence). The V gene lost 4 bases and the J gene lost 4 bases, with 16 bases spanning the gap. The CDR3 is 15 residues long. CDR3 nucleotide sequence: TGTGCCAGCAGCACCCCAGGGTGGCGGTCAGATACGCAGTATTTT. Its translation is CASSTPGWRSDTQYF. The complete variable domain, with remaining parts taken from reference TRBV5-4 and TRBJ2-3, reads ETGVTQSPTHLIKTRGQQVTLRCSSQSGHNTVSWYQQALGQGPQFIFQYYREEENGRGNFPPRFSGLQFPNYSSELNVNALELDDSALYLCASSTPGWRSDTQYFGPGTRLTVL.

There are many counts of this clonotype. The chain joins TRBV18 to TRBJ2-1; 14 bases fit TRBD2. V trimming: 3 bases; J trimming: 9 bases; junction bases outside the gene matches: 1. The CDR3 totals 14 residues. Germline CDR1 is KGHSH and CDR2 is LQKENI. The CDR3: CASSPGLAGVEQFF. CDR3 nucleotide sequence: TGTGCCAGCTCACCGGGACTAGCGGGGGTTGAGCAGTTCTTC.

This clonotype was recorded a few times. The germline gene is not matched at one end of the junction; a read error may be the cause. The chain joins TRBV7-9 to TRBJ2-7, with 10 nucleotides matching TRBD1. The CDR3 has 15 residues. The V gene's germline CDR1 is SEHNR and CDR2 FQNEAQ (reference sequence). CDR3 sequence: CASSFDRGRISEQYF. In DNA form, the CDR3 reads TGTGCCAGTAGCTTTGACAGGGGGCGCATTTCCGAGCAGTACTTC.

This clonotype was found many times. The chain combines TRBV12-3 or TRBV12-4 with TRBJ2-2; 9 bases map to TRBD1. The CDR3 is 15 residues long. With V trimmed by 8 bases and J by 2 bases, 6 bases remained unmatched. The CDR3 sequence is CASRTDRGNTGELFF. CDR3 nucleotides: TGTGCCAGCCGAACGGACAGGGGAAACACCGGGGAGCTGTTTTTT.

The genes are TRBV15 and TRBJ2-6; possible D gene TRBD2, 5 bases. V was pared by 9 bases and J by 4 bases, with 13 bases between. The length of the CDR3 is 14 residues. Germline lookup yields CDR1 LNHNV and CDR2 YYDKDF (reference sequence). CDR3 region: CATSRDLGANVLTF. The CDR3 DNA sequence: TGTGCCACGAGCCGGGATCTGGGGGCCAACGTCCTGACTTTC.

The gene calls are TRBV6-6 and TRBJ2-1; 12 positions match TRBD2. Losses at the gene ends were 10 bases for V and 8 bases for J; bases not matched to a gene: 9. Germline lookup yields CDR1 MNHNY and CDR2 SVGAGI (reference sequence). The CDR3 contains 14 residues. In DNA form, the CDR3 reads TGTGCCACCCTAACTAGCGGGGGGAGCGATGAGCAGTTCTTC. This codes for CATLTSGGSDEQFF.

This chain links TRBV14 with TRBJ2-7; the D gene could be TRBD1 or TRBD2 (6 bases each). The germline gives CDR1 SGHDN, CDR2 FVKESK. This CDR3 comprises 14 residues. V shed 0 bases and J shed 7 bases, with 13 bases lying between them. The CDR3 loop reads CASSQDRGLREQYV. The CDR3 DNA reads as TGTGCCAGCAGCCAAGACCGGGGGCTTCGGGAGCAGTACGTC.

This clonotype was found many times. The gene calls are TRBV4-3 and TRBJ2-1, with D perhaps matching TRBD2 (6 bases). Germline CDR1 and CDR2: LGHNA and YSLEER. This CDR3 comprises 13 residues. V lost 0 bases and J 12 bases, leaving 12 bases between the germline ends. The CDR3 here is CASSQESWGLQFF. CDR3 nucleotide sequence: TGCGCCAGCAGCCAAGAGTCGTGGGGACTGCAGTTCTTC.

The chain joins TRBV2 to TRBJ2-3, with unresolved D. Germline V lookup: CDR1 SNHLY, CDR2 FYNNEI. V was pared by 7 bases and J by 6 bases, with 20 bases between. This CDR3 comprises 15 residues. CDR3 bases: TGTGCCAGCACGTATGGTGGAACCTTTTTCGATACGCAGTATTTT. This sequence encodes CASTYGGTFFDTQYF.

The rearrangement uses TRBV3-1 and TRBJ2-3, with TRBD2 matching over 8 bases. The germline CDR1 and CDR2 sequences are LGHDT and YNNKEL (reference sequence). The ends lost 1 base at V and 6 bases at J; junction bases unmatched: 3. There are 14 residues in the CDR3. CDR3 amino acids: CASSQVAGRDTQYF. The CDR3 DNA is TGTGCCAGCAGCCAAGTAGCGGGGCGGGATACGCAGTATTTT.

This clonotype was observed many times. This chain uses TRBV7-2 with TRBJ2-1; 9 positions match TRBD2. Looked up from germline, CDR1 is SGHTA and CDR2 is FQGNSA. This CDR3 is 13 amino acids long. Unmatched junction bases numbered 8, after V lost 5 bases and J lost 12 bases. Here the CDR3 reads CASSPRAGGPQFF. As DNA, the CDR3 is TGTGCCAGCAGCCCCAGGGCGGGGGGGCCGCAGTTCTTC.

This chain joins TRBV5-1 and TRBJ2-5; D not certain. The CDR3 is 12 residues long. In germline, CDR1 is SGHRS, CDR2 YFSETQ. Between the trimmed V and J ends, which lost 0 bases and 8 bases, there was a span of 8 bases. The CDR3 loop is CASSLEDGTQYF. CDR3 bases: TGCGCCAGCAGCTTGGAAGACGGTACCCAGTACTTC.

This clonotype appeared a few times. This sequence joins TRBV4-3 and TRBJ2-1; D not certain. Germline loops: CDR1 LGHNA, CDR2 YSLEER. The V end lost 4 bases, the J end lost 3 bases, and 25 bases lay between the germline ends. CDR3 length: 19 residues. The CDR3 sequence is CASSRDHRWGDPDYNEQFF. CDR3 coding DNA: TGCGCCAGCAGCCGAGACCACCGGTGGGGTGACCCCGACTACAATGAGCAGTTCTTC.

This chain uses TRBV11-1 with TRBJ2-3, with D perhaps being TRBD1 or TRBD2 (5 bases each). Germline V gives CDR1 SGHAT, CDR2 FQDESV (reference sequence). This CDR3 has 16 residues. Trimming took off 2 bases at V and 5 bases at J, with 17 bases between the two ends. The CDR3 nucleotides are TGTGCCAGCAGCTTACCCGGGGACCCCGAGGGAGATACGCAGTATTTT. Residues: CASSLPGDPEGDTQYF. Variable domain in full (rest from reference TRBV11-1 and TRBJ2-3): EAEVAQSPRYKITEKSQAVAFWCDPISGHATLYWYRQILGQGPELLVQFQDESVVDDSQLPKDRFSAERLKGVDSTLKIQPAELGDSAMYLCASSLPGDPEGDTQYFGPGTRLTVL.